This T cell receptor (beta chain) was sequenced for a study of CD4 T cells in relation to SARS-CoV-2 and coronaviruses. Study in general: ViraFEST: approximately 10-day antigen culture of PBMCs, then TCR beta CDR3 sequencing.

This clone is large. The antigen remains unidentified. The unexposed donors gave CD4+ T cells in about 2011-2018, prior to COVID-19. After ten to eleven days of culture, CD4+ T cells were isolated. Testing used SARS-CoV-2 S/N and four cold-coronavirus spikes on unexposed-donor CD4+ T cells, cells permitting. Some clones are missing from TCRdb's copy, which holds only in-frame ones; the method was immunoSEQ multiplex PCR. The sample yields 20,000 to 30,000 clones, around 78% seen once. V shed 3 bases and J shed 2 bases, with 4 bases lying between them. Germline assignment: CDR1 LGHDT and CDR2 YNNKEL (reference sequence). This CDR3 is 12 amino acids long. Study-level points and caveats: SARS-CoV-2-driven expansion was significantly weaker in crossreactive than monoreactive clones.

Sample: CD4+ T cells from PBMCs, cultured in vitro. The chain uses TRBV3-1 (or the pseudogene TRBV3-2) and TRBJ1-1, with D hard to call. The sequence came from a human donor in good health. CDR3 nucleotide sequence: TGTGCCAGCAGCCAGGCTAACACTGAAGCTTTCTTT. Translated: CASSQANTEAFF.